Below are 32 T cell receptor beta chains sequenced from a single sample in a study of tumor-infiltrating lymphocytes in primary liver carcinoma (dated by TCRdb to the late 2010s). Sequencing relied on an Illumina HiSeq 2500. TCRbeta-specific cDNA was reverse-transcribed from about 0.45 ug total RNA using a constant-region primer and ProtoScript II reverse transcriptase. Three nested multiplex PCR rounds, following a slightly modified ARM-PCR procedure, were used to build the TCRbeta libraries. Multiplex TRBV1-TRBV30 forward primers and a Cbeta reverse primer were used in the first two PCR rounds, each of which was run for around 10 cycles. TCRdb's own reprocessing of the public reads used fastp at Q25 and MiXCR and kept productive beta chains. Entries are consolidated by CDR3 protein sequence, retaining the most common genes and DNA. The sample table contains some 190,000 distinct CDR3 sequences; only one count was recorded for around four fifths of them. The ten largest clones add up to 15% to 20% of the sample.

Without any cell sorting, total RNA and DNA were co-extracted from about 20-30 mg of bulk tissue using the AllPrep DNA/RNA mini kit. The source material was tumor tissue from primary liver carcinoma. The receptors were gathered from a man in his forties or fifties with primary liver carcinoma and hepatitis B virus infection.

This clonotype is categorized as medium-sized. The CDR3 DNA follows: TGTGCCAGCAGCTTAGGAGACACGGGTTGGGCTCAGCCCCAGCATTTT. It codes for CASSLGDTGWAQPQHF. The V call is TRBV11-2, the J call TRBJ1-5, with unresolved D. The germline CDR1 and CDR2 sequences are SGHAT and FQNNGV. The CDR3 runs to 16 residues. The germline V and J ends were trimmed by 1 base and 6 bases, with 16 bases remaining between them.

This rearrangement joins TRBV6-1 to TRBJ2-7, with unresolved D. The CDR3 runs to 16 residues. CDR1 and CDR2 (germline): MNHNS, SASEGT. Trimming cost V 8 bases and J 0 bases, with 20 bases left between them. The CDR3 loop is CASAPNRALNSYEQYF. CDR3 nucleotides: TGTGCCAGCGCTCCTAACCGAGCCCTAAACTCCTACGAGCAGTACTTC.

As for this clonotype: The conserved final phenylalanine or tryptophan is absent from the CDR3, which likely points to a read error. The rearrangement uses TRBV6-2 or TRBV6-3 and TRBJ2-2; D gene uncertain. The CDR3 runs 15 residues. The germline V and J ends were trimmed by 4 bases and 0 bases, with 9 bases remaining between them. Germline V gene data show CDR1 as MNHEY and CDR2 as SVGEGT. The CDR3 loop reads CASSWASSNTGELFY. CDR3 in DNA: TGTGCCAGCAGTTGGGCATCCTCGAACACCGGGGAGCTGTTTTAT.

To note about this clonotype: Germline and junction disagree at one end, which may indicate a read error. The chain has TRBV11-2 and TRBJ2-2; TRBD2 matches 8 bases. CDR3 length equals 14 residues. Germline values: CDR1 SGHAT, CDR2 FQNNGV. CDR3 coding DNA: TGTGTCAGCAGCAAGAGCGGGAGCCCCGTGGAGGTGTTTTTT. This sequence encodes CVSSKSGSPVEVFF.

This clonotype was seen a single time. V gene TRBV11-2 combines with J gene TRBJ2-4; D not certain. Between the trimmed V and J ends, which lost 11 bases and 3 bases, there was a span of 20 bases. Germline V gene sequence: CDR1 SGHAT, CDR2 FQNNGV. CDR3 length equals 15 residues. CDR3 loop: CAGNTSSVVKNIQYF. The CDR3 region has the DNA TGTGCCGGCAACACTTCGTCGGTAGTCAAAAACATTCAGTACTTC.

Note on this clonotype: Compared with germline, one end of the junction differs, possibly owing to a read error. The V gene is TRBV11-2, the J gene TRBJ2-1, with D hard to call. This CDR3 comprises 13 residues. Germline CDR1 and CDR2: SGHAT and FQNNGV. The CDR3 region has the DNA TGTGCCAGCAGCTTAGATAGGTTAAAAGAGCAGTTATTC. It translates to CASSLDRLKEQLF.

The chain employs TRBV11-2 and TRBJ2-6; a possible D gene is TRBD2 (5 bases). The CDR3 totals 15 residues. Trimming stripped 10 bases from V and 1 base from J, with 14 bases between. Germline-derived CDR1 and CDR2 are SGHAT and FQNNGV. This chain's CDR3 is CATQRPLSGANVLTF. The CDR3 DNA is TGTGCCACCCAGCGGCCTCTATCTGGGGCCAACGTCCTGACTTTC. Full variable domain (outside the CDR3, taken from reference TRBV11-2 and TRBJ2-6): EAGVAQSPRYKIIEKRQSVAFWCNPISGHATLYWYQQILGQGPKLLIQFQNNGVVDDSQLPKDRFSAERLKGVDSTLKIQPAKLEDSAVYLCATQRPLSGANVLTFGAGSRLTVL.

On this clonotype: A read error may account for a junction end that differs from germline. This chain links TRBV28 with TRBJ1-2, with TRBD1 matching over 9 bases. This CDR3 is 16 amino acids long. In germline, CDR1 is MDHEN, CDR2 SYDVKM. The DNA of the CDR3 is TGTGCCAGCAGTACACCCCCCGGGACAGGGAACTATGGCTACACATTC. It is translated as CASSTPPGTGNYGYTF.

In the case of this clonotype: One junction end does not reproduce the germline sequence, and a read error may be involved. The rearrangement joins TRBV6-2 or TRBV6-3 to TRBJ2-7, with D unresolved. The CDR3 runs to 11 residues. CDR1 is MNHEY, CDR2 SVGEGT, per germline. This CDR3 reads CASNSGYEQHF. The CDR3 coding sequence is TGTGCCAGCAATTCCGGATACGAACAGCACTTC.

This clonotype is a singleton in its sample. A read error may account for a junction end that differs from germline. V is TRBV11-2 and J is TRBJ2-3; TRBD1 might be the D (5 bases). CDR3 length equals 13 residues. CDR1 and CDR2 from the germline V gene are SGHAT and FQNNGV. The CDR3 nucleotides are TGTGCCAGCAGCTTCGCAGGGCCAGATACGCAGTACTTT. This translates into CASSFAGPDTQYF.

As for this clonotype: Relative to the germline gene, one junction end is altered; a read error may explain this. The chain employs TRBV30 and TRBJ2-1; D ambiguous. CDR1 is GTSNPN, CDR2 SVGIG, per germline (reference sequence). The CDR3 has 11 residues. This CDR3 reads CAWSLLNGQSF. As DNA, the CDR3 is TGTGCCTGGAGTCTCCTCAATGGGCAGTCCTTC.

In this sample, this clonotype turned up many times. V is TRBV28 and J is TRBJ1-5, with D unresolved. The V end lost 6 bases, the J end lost 0 bases, and 12 bases lay between the germline ends. This CDR3 contains 15 residues. Germline CDR1 is MDHEN and CDR2 is SYDVKM. In DNA form, the CDR3 reads TGTGCCAGCAGCCCACCTCCTTATAGCAATCAGCCCCAGCATTTT. Translation: CASSPPPYSNQPQHF.

Points on this clonotype: One end of the junction fails to match germline, which may point to a read error. This chain uses TRBV6-4 with TRBJ2-1; 7 positions match TRBD2. The CDR3 contains 17 residues. Germline V lookup: CDR1 MRHNA, CDR2 SNTAGT. The CDR3 DNA sequence: TGTGCAAGCAGCTCCTCTTTAGGTCTAGCGGCCTACAATGAGCAGTTCTTC. It codes for CASSSSLGLAAYNEQFF.

As concerns this clonotype: At one of its ends the junction is not consistent with the germline gene, which may arise from a read error. The chain is built from TRBV6-2 or TRBV6-3 and TRBJ2-7; D unresolved. Germline CDR1 and CDR2: MNHEY and SVGEGT. The CDR3 contains 15 residues. The CDR3 DNA follows: TGTGCAAGCAGTTACTACGGTGATAGCTCCTACGACCAGTACTTC. Protein product: CASSYYGDSSYDQYF.

The V and J genes are TRBV6-1 and TRBJ2-1; TRBD2 matches 8 bases. The germline V gene encodes CDR1 MNHNS and CDR2 SASEGT. Trimming cost V 8 bases and J 7 bases; bases outside gene matches: 7. The CDR3 loop spans 13 amino acids. In nucleotides, the CDR3 is TGTGCCAGCCGCGCGGGAGGAAGTAATGAGCAGTTCTTC. Protein product: CASRAGGSNEQFF.

Details on this clonotype: The CDR3 does not end in the conserved phenylalanine or tryptophan, so this is likely a read error. The chain couples TRBV5-4 to TRBJ2-5, with 9 nucleotides matching TRBD1. The CDR3 has 15 amino acids. Germline V gene sequence: CDR1 SGHNT, CDR2 YYREEE (reference sequence). CDR3 DNA: TGTCCCAGCTACCCGGGACAGGGAGGCCAAGAGACCCAGTACCTC. Translating it yields CPSYPGQGGQETQYL.

This chain uses TRBV11-2 with TRBJ2-1; D perhaps matches TRBD2 (5 bases). Germline CDR1 SGHAT, CDR2 FQNNGV. V lost 8 bases and J 2 bases, leaving 16 bases between the germline ends. The CDR3 sequence is 15 residues long. The CDR3 DNA reads as TGTGCCAGCGGCACCGACGGGAATGCCTACAATGAGCAGTTCTTC. Its translation: CASGTDGNAYNEQFF.

As for this clonotype: Likely a read error: the CDR3 ends without its conserved phenylalanine or tryptophan. The limits of the CDR3 on the DNA are not certain, so only TCRdb's listed CDR3 is given. The CDR3 loop reads CPSSLDLGVAQPLHY. The rearrangement uses TRBV11-3 and TRBJ1-5; the DNA was not compared with TRBD1, the D call given in the table. Germline V lookup: CDR1 SGHNT, CDR2 YENEEA. The CDR3 has 15 amino acids, counting both end residues.

Worth noting for this clonotype: At one end, the junction sequence differs from germline, possibly due to a read error. The chain is built from TRBV6-1 and TRBJ2-6; 8 bases line up with TRBD2. The length of the CDR3 is 15 residues. CDR1 is MNHNS and CDR2 is SASEGT in the germline V gene. In DNA form, the CDR3 reads TGTACCAGCAGTTTTGGGAGTAGCGGGATGGACGTCCTGACTTTC. Translating gives CTSSFGSSGMDVLTF.

The chain carries TRBV6-1 and TRBJ2-3, with 8 bases aligning to TRBD1. The V and J ends lost 1 base and 8 bases, in that order; junction bases with no gene match: 8. From germline, CDR1 is MNHNS and CDR2 SASEGT. CDR3 length: 15 residues. CDR3 sequence reads: CASSEDDRGWITQYF. CDR3 nucleotide sequence: TGTGCCAGCAGTGAAGACGACAGGGGATGGATTACGCAGTATTTT.

The chain is built from TRBV29-1 and TRBJ1-1; perhaps TRBD1 as D (6 bases). The CDR3 sequence is 15 residues long. V shed 6 bases and J shed 4 bases, with 21 bases lying between them. CDR1 and CDR2 from the germline V gene are SQVTM and ANQGSEA. As DNA, the CDR3 is TGCAGCGTCGCCCGGGAACAGGGCATGGGCACTGAAGCTTTCTTT. Encoded protein: CSVAREQGMGTEAFF.

J is TRBJ1-1 and V is TRBV29-1, with D uncertain. The CDR3 length is 15 residues. V was shortened by 5 bases and J by 3 bases, with 19 bases between the two germline ends. Germline loops: CDR1 SQVTM, CDR2 ANQGSEA. CDR3: CSVHESGHPYTEAFF. DNA of the CDR3: TGCAGCGTTCATGAGTCCGGTCATCCGTACACTGAAGCTTTCTTT.

The chain recombines TRBV24-1 with TRBJ2-3; possible D gene TRBD2, 5 bases. The CDR3 extends over 15 amino acids. The germline gives CDR1 KGHDR, CDR2 SFDVKD. V was clipped by 9 bases and J by 1 base, with 16 bases between them. CDR3 loop: CATPTWSSGTDTQYF. The CDR3 DNA follows: TGTGCCACCCCCACATGGAGTAGCGGCACAGATACGCAGTATTTT.

Remarks on this clonotype: Since the CDR3 does not end with the conserved phenylalanine or tryptophan, this likely comes from a read error. The chain is built from TRBV29-1 and TRBJ2-7, with TRBD2 matching over 13 bases. Germline values: CDR1 SQVTM, CDR2 ANQGSEA. With 6 bases clipped from V and 6 bases from J, the junction kept 11 bases outside the gene matches. The CDR3 has 15 amino acids. CDR3 sequence (DNA): TGCAGCGTCGCTTTGGGACTAGCGGGGTCGTGCGAGCAGTACTTG. This sequence encodes CSVALGLAGSCEQYL.

The chain couples TRBV28 to TRBJ1-2; D is unclear. CDR3 length: 14 residues. The germline gives CDR1 MDHEN, CDR2 SYDVKM. V shed 10 bases and J shed 4 bases, with 19 bases lying between them. The CDR3 protein is CATTSGQLIYGYTF. The CDR3 DNA reads as TGTGCCACCACCTCGGGTCAGCTCATCTATGGCTACACCTTC.

On this clonotype itself: Its ends do not fully match the called genes, so a read error is possible. The chain couples TRBV29-1 to TRBJ2-7, with D hard to call. Germline CDR1 is SQVTM and CDR2 is ANQGSEA. The length of the CDR3 is 15 residues. The CDR3 spells CRVEDPGWSSYEQYF. CDR3 coding DNA: TGCAGGGTTGAAGATCCGGGTTGGAGCTCCTACGAGCAGTACTTC.

In the case of this clonotype: A much larger clone lies a single base off, so this may be a read error. The gene calls are TRBV28 and TRBJ1-1; tentatively, D is TRBD1 (5 bases). V gave up 6 bases and J gave up 0 bases, with 17 bases separating them. Germline V gene data show CDR1 as MDHEN and CDR2 as SYDVKM. The CDR3 covers 16 residues. CDR3 coding DNA: TGTGCCAGCAGGACAGTGCTCCTAATCATGAACACTGAAGCTTTCTTT. This encodes CASRTVLLIMNTEAFF.

The genes are TRBV7-2 and TRBJ2-3, with D possibly matching TRBD2 (6 bases). V was clipped by 2 bases and J by 6 bases, with 9 bases between them. This CDR3 is built from 13 residues. The germline V gene encodes CDR1 SGHTA and CDR2 FQGNSA. The CDR3: CASSLNRGDTQYF. CDR3 sequence (DNA): TGTGCCAGCAGCTTAAACCGGGGGGATACGCAGTATTTT.

This clonotype is a singleton in its sample. The junction differs from germline at one of its ends, possibly a read error. The chain has TRBV6-6 and TRBJ1-1; TRBD1 is a possible D gene (5 bases). The CDR3 consists of 13 residues. Germline CDR1 reads MNHNY; CDR2 reads SVGAGI (reference sequence). In DNA form, the CDR3 reads TGTGCCAGCCTGACAGTGGTCAACACTGAAACTTTCTTT. Its translation is CASLTVVNTETFF.

To note about this clonotype: A read error is likely, as this CDR3 ends without the conserved phenylalanine or tryptophan. The rearrangement links TRBV12-3 or TRBV12-4 to TRBJ2-5, with 8 bases matching TRBD1. V dropped 10 bases and J dropped 4; count of bases not matched to a gene: 17. The CDR3 loop spans 16 amino acids. Written as DNA, the CDR3 is TGTGCCAACAGCCATGAGGTTCCAGGGGGCGGAGAGACCCAGTACTTA. Translation gives CANSHEVPGGGETQYL.

The CDR3, as DNA: TGTGCCAGCAGGATCATAACGGACGCTGAAGCTTTCTTT. Translated: CASRIITDAEAFF. The V call is TRBV12-3 or TRBV12-4, the J call TRBJ1-1, with D unclear. The CDR3 is 13 residues long. Between the trimmed V and J ends, which lost 6 bases and 6 bases, there was a span of 14 bases.

A word on this clonotype: This may come from a read error, since a much larger clone is one base off. J is TRBJ2-1 and V is TRBV11-2, with 9 bases aligning to TRBD2. Germline V gene data show CDR1 as SGHAT and CDR2 as FQNNGV. Trimming removed 7 bases from V and 8 bases from J; junction bases left unmatched: 12. This CDR3 contains 15 residues. As DNA, the CDR3 is TGTGCCAGCAACATGGGAGGAGCGGGAGGTCATGAGCAGTTCTTC. This sequence encodes CASNMGGAGGHEQFF.